The TCR beta chain described here comes from a study of glioma-infiltrating T cells after dendritic cell vaccination. This clone was seen a few times. Its antigen remains unidentified. V lost 0 bases and J lost 4, with 16 bases in between. Germline V gene lookup returns CDR1 SGHRS and CDR2 YFSETQ. The CDR3 is 16 residues long. Time point specified: after dendritic cell vaccination, including at tumor progression/relapse. The protocol was immunoSEQ multiplex PCR, while the TCRdb copy is restricted to in-frame clones and leaves out a portion. The table includes 85,000 to 100,000 clones, more than 80% detected once. General observations from the study: Few patients contributed both blood and tumor specimens.

This chain links TRBV5-1 with TRBJ1-2, with D possibly TRBD1 on 5 matching bases. This sample comprised blood, obtained after dendritic cell vaccination. The receptor was isolated from a human donor with glioblastoma. This CDR3 is CASSLASAGRGYGYTF. CDR3 in DNA: TGCGCCAGCAGCTTGGCCTCGGCAGGGAGGGGCTATGGCTACACCTTC.